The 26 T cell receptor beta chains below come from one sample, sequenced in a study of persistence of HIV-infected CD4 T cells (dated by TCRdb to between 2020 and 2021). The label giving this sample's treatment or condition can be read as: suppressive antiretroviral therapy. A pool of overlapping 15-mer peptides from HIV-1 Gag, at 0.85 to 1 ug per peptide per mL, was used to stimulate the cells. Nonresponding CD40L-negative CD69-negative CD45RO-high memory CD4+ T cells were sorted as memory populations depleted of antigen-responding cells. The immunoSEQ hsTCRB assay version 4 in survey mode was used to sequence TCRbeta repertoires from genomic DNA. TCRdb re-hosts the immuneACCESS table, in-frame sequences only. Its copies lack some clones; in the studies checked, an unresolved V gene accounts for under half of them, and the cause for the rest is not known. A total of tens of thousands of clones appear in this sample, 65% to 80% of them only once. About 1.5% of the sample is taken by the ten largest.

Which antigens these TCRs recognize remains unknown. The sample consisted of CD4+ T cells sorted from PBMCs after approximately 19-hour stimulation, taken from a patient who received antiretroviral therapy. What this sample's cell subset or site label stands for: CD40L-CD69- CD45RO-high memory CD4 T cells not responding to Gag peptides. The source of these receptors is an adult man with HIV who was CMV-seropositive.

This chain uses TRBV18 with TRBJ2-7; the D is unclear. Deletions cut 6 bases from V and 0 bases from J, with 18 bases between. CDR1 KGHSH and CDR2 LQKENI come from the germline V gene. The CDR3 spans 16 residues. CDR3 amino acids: CASSSHPPRSSYEQYF. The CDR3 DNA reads TGTGCCAGCTCCTCTCACCCCCCAAGGAGCTCCTACGAGCAGTACTTC.

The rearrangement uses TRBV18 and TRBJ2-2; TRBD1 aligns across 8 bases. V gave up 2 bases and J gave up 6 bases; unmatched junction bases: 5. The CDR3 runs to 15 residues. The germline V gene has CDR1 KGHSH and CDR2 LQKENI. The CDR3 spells CASSPLTGEAGELFF. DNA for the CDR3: TGTGCCAGCTCACCATTGACAGGGGAGGCCGGGGAGCTGTTTTTT.

The CDR3 is CASSIRRGRDQPQHF. The CDR3 DNA is TGTGCCAGTAGTATACGAAGGGGCAGGGATCAGCCCCAGCATTTT. The rearrangement links TRBV19 to TRBJ1-5; D perhaps matches TRBD1 (5 bases). This CDR3 has 15 amino acids. Germline assignment: CDR1 LNHDA and CDR2 SQIVND (reference sequence). The ends were cut back, 2 bases at V and 5 bases at J, with 13 bases in the middle.

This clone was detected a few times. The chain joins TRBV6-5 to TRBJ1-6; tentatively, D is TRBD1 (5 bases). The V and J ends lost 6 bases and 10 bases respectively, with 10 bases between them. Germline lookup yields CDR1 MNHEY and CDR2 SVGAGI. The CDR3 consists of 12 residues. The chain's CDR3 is CASRGVHSPLHF. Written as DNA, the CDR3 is TGTGCCAGCAGAGGGGTTCACTCACCCCTCCACTTT.

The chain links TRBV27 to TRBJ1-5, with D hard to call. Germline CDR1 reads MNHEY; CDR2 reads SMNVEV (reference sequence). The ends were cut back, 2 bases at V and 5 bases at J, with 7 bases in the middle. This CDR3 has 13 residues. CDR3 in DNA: TGTGCCAGCAGTTTACTTTGGGATCAGCCCCAGCATTTT. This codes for CASSLLWDQPQHF.

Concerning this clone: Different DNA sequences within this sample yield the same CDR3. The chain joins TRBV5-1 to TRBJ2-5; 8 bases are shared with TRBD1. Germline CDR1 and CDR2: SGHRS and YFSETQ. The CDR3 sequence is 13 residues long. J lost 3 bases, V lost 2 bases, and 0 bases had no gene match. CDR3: CASSLQGEETQYF. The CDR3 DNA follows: TGCGCCAGCAGCTTACAGGGGGAAGAGACCCAGTACTTC.

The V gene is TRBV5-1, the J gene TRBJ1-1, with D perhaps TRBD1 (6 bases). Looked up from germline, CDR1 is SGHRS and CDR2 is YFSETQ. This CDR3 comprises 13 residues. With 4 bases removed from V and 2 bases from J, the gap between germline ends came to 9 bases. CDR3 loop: CASSAGTNTEAFF. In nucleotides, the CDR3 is TGCGCCAGCAGCGCCGGGACAAACACTGAAGCTTTCTTT. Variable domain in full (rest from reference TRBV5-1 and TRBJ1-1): KAGVTQTPRYLIKTRGQQVTLSCSPISGHRSVSWYQQTPGQGLQFLFEYFSETQRNKGNFPGRFSGRQFSNSRSEMNVSTLELGDSALYLCASSAGTNTEAFFGQGTRLTVV.

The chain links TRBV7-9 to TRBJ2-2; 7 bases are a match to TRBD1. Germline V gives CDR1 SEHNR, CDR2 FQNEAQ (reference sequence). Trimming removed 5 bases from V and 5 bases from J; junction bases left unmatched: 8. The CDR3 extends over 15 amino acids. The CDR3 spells CASSPRTGQTGELFF. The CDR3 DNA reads TGTGCCAGCAGCCCCCGGACAGGACAAACCGGGGAGCTGTTTTTT. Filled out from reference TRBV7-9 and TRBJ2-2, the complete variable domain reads DTGVSQNPRHKITKRGQNVTFRCDPISEHNRLYWYRQTLGQGPEFLTYFQNEAQLEKSRLLSDRFSAERPKGSFSTLEIQRTEQGDSAMYLCASSPRTGQTGELFFGEGSRLTVL.

The CDR3 here is CASSFGRGAPQETQYF. DNA for the CDR3: TGTGCCAGCAGCTTTGGTCGGGGGGCCCCACAAGAGACCCAGTACTTC. The chain uses TRBV7-8 and TRBJ2-5; a possible D gene is TRBD2 (7 bases). Germline V lookup: CDR1 SGHVS, CDR2 FQNEAQ. V was clipped by 3 bases and J by 2 bases, with 16 bases between them. This CDR3 comprises 16 residues.

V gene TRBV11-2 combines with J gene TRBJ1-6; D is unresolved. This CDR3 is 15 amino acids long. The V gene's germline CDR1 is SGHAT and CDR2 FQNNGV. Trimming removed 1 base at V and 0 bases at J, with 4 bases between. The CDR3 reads CASSLGTSYNSPLHF. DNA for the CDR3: TGTGCCAGCAGCTTAGGGACCTCCTATAATTCACCCCTCCACTTT.

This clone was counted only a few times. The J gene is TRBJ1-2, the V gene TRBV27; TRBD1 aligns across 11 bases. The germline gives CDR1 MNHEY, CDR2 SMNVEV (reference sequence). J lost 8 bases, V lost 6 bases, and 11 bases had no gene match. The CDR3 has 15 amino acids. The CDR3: CASRQPGQGERGYTF. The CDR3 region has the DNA TGTGCCAGCAGACAACCGGGACAGGGGGAGCGGGGCTACACCTTC.

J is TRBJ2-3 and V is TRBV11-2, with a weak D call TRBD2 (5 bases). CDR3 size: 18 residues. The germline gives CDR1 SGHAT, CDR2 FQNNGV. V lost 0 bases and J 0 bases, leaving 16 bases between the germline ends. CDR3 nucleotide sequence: TGTGCCAGCAGCTTAGATCTTATCTTACGGACTAGCACAGATACGCAGTATTTT. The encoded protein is CASSLDLILRTSTDTQYF.

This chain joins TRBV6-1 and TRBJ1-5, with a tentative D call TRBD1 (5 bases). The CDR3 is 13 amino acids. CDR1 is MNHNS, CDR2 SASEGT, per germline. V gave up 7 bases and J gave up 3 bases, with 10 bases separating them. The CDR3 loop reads CASTLGDNQPQHF. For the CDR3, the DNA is TGTGCCAGCACCCTAGGGGACAATCAGCCCCAGCATTTT.

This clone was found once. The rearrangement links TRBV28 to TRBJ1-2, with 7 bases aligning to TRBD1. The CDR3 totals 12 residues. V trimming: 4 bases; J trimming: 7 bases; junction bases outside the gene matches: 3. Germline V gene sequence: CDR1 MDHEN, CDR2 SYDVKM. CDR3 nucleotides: TGTGCCAGCAGTTCCGACAGGGTTGGCTACACCTTC. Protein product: CASSSDRVGYTF.

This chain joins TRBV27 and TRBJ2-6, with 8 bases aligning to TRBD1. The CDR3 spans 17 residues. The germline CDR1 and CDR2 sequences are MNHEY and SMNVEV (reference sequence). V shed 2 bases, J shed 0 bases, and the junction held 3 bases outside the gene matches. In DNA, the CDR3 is TGTGCCAGCAGTTTAGGACAGGGATTCTCTGGGGCCAACGTCCTGACTTTC. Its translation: CASSLGQGFSGANVLTF.

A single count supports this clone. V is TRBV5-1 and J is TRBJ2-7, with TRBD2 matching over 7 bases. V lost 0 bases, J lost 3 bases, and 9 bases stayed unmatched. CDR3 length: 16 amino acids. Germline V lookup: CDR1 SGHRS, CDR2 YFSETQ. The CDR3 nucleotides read TGCGCCAGCAGCTTGGATGCTAGCGGACTTTTCTACGAGCAGTACTTC. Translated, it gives CASSLDASGLFYEQYF.

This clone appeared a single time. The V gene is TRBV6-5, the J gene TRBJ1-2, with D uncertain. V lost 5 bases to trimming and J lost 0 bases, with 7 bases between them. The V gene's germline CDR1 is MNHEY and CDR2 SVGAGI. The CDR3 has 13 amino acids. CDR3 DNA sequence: TGTGCCAGCAGTACCACTACTAACTATGGCTACACCTTC. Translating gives CASSTTTNYGYTF.

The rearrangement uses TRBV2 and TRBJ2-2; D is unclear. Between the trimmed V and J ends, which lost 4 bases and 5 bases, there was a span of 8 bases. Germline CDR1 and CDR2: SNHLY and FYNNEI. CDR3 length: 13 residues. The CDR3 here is CASSGDWTGELFF. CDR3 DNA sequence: TGTGCCAGCAGTGGAGATTGGACCGGGGAGCTGTTTTTT.

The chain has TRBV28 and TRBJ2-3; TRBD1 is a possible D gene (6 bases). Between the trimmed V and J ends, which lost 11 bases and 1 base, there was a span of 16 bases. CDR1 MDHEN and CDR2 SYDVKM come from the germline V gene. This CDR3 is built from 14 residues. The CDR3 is CAGGKGGRTDTQYF. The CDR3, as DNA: TGTGCCGGTGGCAAAGGGGGACGCACAGATACGCAGTATTTT.

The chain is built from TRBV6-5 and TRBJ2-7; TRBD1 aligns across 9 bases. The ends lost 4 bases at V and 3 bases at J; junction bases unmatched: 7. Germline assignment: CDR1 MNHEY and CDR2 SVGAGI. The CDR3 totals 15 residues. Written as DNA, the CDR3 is TGTGCCAGCAGTTCCCCGGGACAGGGTAACTACGAGCAGTACTTC. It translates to CASSSPGQGNYEQYF.

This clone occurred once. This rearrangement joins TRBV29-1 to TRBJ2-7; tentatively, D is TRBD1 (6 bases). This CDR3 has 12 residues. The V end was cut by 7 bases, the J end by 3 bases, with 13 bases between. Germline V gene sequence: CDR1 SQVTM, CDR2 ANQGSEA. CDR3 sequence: CSGAIQGYEQYF. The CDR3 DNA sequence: TGCAGCGGGGCGATACAGGGCTACGAGCAGTACTTC.

In DNA, the CDR3 is TGTGCCAGCAGCTTTCTCATGGGGAGCTCCTATAATTCACCCCTCCACTTT. Protein sequence: CASSFLMGSSYNSPLHF. The chain is built from TRBV5-4 and TRBJ1-6, with unresolved D. The germline V and J ends were trimmed by 2 bases and 0 bases, with 12 bases remaining between them. The CDR3 is 17 amino acids. Germline CDR1 is SGHNT and CDR2 is YYREEE (reference sequence).

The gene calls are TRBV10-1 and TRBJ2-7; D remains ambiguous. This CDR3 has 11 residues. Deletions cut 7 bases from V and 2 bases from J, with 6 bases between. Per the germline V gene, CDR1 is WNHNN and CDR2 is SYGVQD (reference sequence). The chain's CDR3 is CASTLAYEQYF. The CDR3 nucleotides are TGCGCCAGCACTTTGGCCTACGAGCAGTACTTC.

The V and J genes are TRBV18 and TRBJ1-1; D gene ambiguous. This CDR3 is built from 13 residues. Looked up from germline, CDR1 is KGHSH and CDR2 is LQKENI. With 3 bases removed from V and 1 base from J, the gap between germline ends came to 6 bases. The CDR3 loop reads CASSPVGNTEAFF. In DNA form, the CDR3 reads TGTGCCAGCTCACCGGTAGGGAACACTGAAGCTTTCTTT. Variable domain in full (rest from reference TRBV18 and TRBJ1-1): NAGVMQNPRHLVRRRGQEARLRCSPMKGHSHVYWYRQLPEEGLKFMVYLQKENIIDESGMPKERFSAEFPKEGPSILRIQQVVRGDSAAYFCASSPVGNTEAFFGQGTRLTVV.

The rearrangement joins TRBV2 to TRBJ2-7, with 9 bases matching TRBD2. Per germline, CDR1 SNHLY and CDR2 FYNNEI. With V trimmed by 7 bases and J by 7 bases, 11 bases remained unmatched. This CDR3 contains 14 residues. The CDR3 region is CASTPLAGGGEQYF. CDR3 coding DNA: TGTGCCAGCACTCCACTGGCGGGGGGGGGAGAGCAGTACTTC.

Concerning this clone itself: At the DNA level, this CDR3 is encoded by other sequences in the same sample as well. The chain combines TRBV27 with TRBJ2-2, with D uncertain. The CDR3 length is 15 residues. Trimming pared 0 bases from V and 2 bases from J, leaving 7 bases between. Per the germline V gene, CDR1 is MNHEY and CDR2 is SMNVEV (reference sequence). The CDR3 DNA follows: TGTGCCAGCAGTTTATCGGGCAGAAACACCGGGGAGCTGTTTTTT. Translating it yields CASSLSGRNTGELFF.